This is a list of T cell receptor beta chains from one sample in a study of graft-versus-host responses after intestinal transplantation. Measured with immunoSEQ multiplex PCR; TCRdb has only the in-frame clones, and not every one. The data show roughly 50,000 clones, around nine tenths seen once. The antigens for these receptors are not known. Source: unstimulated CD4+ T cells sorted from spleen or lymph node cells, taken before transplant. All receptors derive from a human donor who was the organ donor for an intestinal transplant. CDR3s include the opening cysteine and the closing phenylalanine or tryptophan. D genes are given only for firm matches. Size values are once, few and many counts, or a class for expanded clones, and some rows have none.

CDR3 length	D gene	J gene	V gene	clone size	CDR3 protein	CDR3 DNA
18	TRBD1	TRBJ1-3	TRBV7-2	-	CASRLPRDRGSPGNTIYF	TGTGCCAGCAGGCTTCCCAGGGACAGGGGTAGTCCTGGAAACACCATATATTTT
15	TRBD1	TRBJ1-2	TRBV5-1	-	CASSDMGQGIDGYTF	TGCGCCAGCAGCGACATGGGACAGGGAATAGATGGCTACACCTTC
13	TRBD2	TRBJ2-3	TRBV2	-	CASRGLPTDTQYF	TGTGCCAGTAGGGGACTACCCACAGATACGCAGTATTTT
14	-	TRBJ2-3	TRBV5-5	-	CASSLGLGVDTQYF	TGTGCCAGCAGCTTGGGCCTTGGGGTAGATACGCAGTATTTT
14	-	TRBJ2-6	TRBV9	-	CASSVGTGANVLTF	TGTGCCAGCAGCGTTGGTACTGGGGCCAACGTCCTGACTTTC
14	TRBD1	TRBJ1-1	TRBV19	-	CASSWGTGNTEAFF	TGTGCCAGTAGTTGGGGGACAGGGAACACTGAAGCTTTCTTT
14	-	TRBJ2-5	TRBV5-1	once	CASSPGPNQETQYF	TGCGCCAGCAGCCCGGGACCGAACCAAGAGACCCAGTACTTC
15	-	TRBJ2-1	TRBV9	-	CASSVAGGHYNEQFF	TGTGCCAGCAGCGTAGCCGGCGGGCACTACAATGAGCAGTTCTTC
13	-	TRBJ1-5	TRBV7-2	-	CASSFYRNQPQHF	TGTGCCAGCAGCTTCTACAGGAATCAGCCCCAGCATTTT
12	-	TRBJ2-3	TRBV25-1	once	CASSEFTDTQYF	TGTGCCAGCAGTGAATTTACAGATACGCAGTATTTT
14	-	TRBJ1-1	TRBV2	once	CASSRQYGDTEAFF	TGTGCCAGCAGTCGACAATACGGGGACACTGAAGCTTTCTTT
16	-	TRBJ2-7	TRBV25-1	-	CASSESAGPSDYEQYF	TGTGCCAGCAGTGAATCGGCGGGGCCGTCGGACTACGAGCAGTACTTC
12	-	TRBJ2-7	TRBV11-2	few	CASSSDSYEQYF	TGTGCCAGCAGCTCGGACAGCTACGAGCAGTACTTC
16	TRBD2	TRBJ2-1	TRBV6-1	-	CASSERLAGGDNEQFF	TGTGCCAGCAGTGAAAGGCTAGCGGGAGGAGACAATGAGCAGTTCTTC
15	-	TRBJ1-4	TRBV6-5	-	CASSYSGRAGEKLFF	TGTGCCAGCAGTTACTCGGGCAGGGCGGGCGAAAAACTGTTTTTT
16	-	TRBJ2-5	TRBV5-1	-	CASSLAGPGNQETQYF	TGCGCCAGCAGCTTGGCCGGTCCCGGGAACCAAGAGACCCAGTACTTC
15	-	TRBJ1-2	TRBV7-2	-	CASSLFPDSIYGYTF	TGTGCCAGCAGCTTATTCCCGGACTCGATCTATGGCTACACCTTC
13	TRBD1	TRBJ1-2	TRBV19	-	CASSETGNYGYTF	TGTGCCAGTAGCGAGACAGGGAACTATGGCTACACCTTC
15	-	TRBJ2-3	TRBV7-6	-	CASSLGVGSTDTQYF	TGTGCCAGCAGCTTAGGCGTGGGATCCACAGATACGCAGTATTTT
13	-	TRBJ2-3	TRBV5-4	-	CASSLVPPDTQYF	TGTGCCAGCAGCTTGGTACCGCCAGATACGCAGTATTTT
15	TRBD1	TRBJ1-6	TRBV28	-	CASSSLQGANSPLHF	TGTGCCAGCAGTTCTCTCCAGGGGGCGAATTCACCCCTCCACTTT
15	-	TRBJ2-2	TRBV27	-	CASSPWTSRTGELFF	TGTGCCAGCAGTCCCTGGACCAGTAGGACCGGGGAGCTGTTTTTT
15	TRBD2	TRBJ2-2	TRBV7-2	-	CASSFSGRGTGELFF	TGTGCCAGCAGCTTTAGCGGGAGAGGTACCGGGGAGCTGTTTTTT
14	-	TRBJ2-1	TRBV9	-	CASSPLHAPGEQFF	TGTGCCAGCAGCCCGCTGCACGCTCCTGGTGAGCAGTTCTTC
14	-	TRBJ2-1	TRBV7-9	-	CASSSTRRANEQFF	TGTGCCAGCAGCTCTACAAGAAGGGCCAATGAGCAGTTCTTC
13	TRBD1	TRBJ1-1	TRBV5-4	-	CASSLQGATEAFF	TGTGCCAGCAGCCTACAGGGGGCGACTGAAGCTTTCTTT
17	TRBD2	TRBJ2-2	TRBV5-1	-	CASSFRALAGGTGELFF	TGCGCCAGCAGCTTCCGGGCATTAGCGGGAGGTACCGGGGAGCTGTTTTTT
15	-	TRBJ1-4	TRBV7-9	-	CASSPELGANEKLFF	TGTGCCAGCAGCCCCGAGCTCGGGGCTAATGAAAAACTGTTTTTT
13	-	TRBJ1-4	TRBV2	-	CASSGTWNEKLFF	TGTGCCAGCAGTGGGACGTGGAATGAAAAACTGTTTTTT
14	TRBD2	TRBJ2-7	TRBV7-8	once	CASSLTSGSYEQYF	TGTGCCAGCAGCTTGACTAGCGGGAGTTACGAGCAGTACTTC
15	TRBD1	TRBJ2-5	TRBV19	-	CASSRRQGTQETQYF	TGTGCCAGTAGTAGGCGACAGGGGACACAAGAGACCCAGTACTTC
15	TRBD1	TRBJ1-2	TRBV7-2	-	CASSLRTGANYGYTF	TGTGCCAGCAGCTTAAGGACAGGAGCTAACTATGGCTACACCTTC
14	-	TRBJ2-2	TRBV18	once	CASSPRGSTGELFF	TGTGCCAGCTCACCACGCGGAAGCACCGGGGAGCTGTTTTTT
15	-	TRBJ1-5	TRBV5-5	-	CASSLVLGGNQPQHF	TGTGCCAGCAGCTTGGTGTTAGGGGGAAATCAGCCCCAGCATTTT
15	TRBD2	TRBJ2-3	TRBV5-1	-	CASSHEREATDTQYF	TGCGCCAGCAGCCACGAGCGGGAGGCAACAGATACGCAGTATTTT
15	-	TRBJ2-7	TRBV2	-	CASTGGATGPYEQYF	TGTGCCAGCACCGGCGGGGCCACGGGTCCCTACGAGCAGTACTTC
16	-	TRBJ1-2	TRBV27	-	CASSLVWGAGIYGYTF	TGTGCCAGCAGTTTAGTATGGGGGGCTGGTATCTATGGCTACACCTTC
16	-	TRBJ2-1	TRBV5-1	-	CASSSGSGGSYNEQFF	TGCGCCAGCAGCAGCGGTAGCGGAGGCTCCTACAATGAGCAGTTCTTC
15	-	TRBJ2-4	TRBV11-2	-	CASSLEIRYKNIQYF	TGTGCCAGCAGCTTAGAAATCCGTTACAAAAACATTCAGTACTTC
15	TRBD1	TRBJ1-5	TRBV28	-	CASSFRTGTNQPQHF	TGTGCCAGCAGTTTCAGGACAGGGACTAATCAGCCCCAGCATTTT
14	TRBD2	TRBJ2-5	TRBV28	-	CASVSGRAGETQYF	TGTGCCAGCGTTAGCGGGAGGGCGGGGGAGACCCAGTACTTC
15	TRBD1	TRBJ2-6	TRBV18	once	CASSPTGVGANVLTF	TGTGCCAGCTCCCCTACAGGGGTCGGGGCCAACGTCCTGACTTTC
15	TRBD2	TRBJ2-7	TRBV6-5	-	CASSYLAGVRNEQYF	TGTGCCAGCAGTTACCTCGCGGGAGTGAGGAATGAGCAGTACTTC
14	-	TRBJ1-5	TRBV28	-	CASSVDWGGQPQHF	TGTGCCAGCAGTGTTGATTGGGGGGGTCAGCCCCAGCATTTT
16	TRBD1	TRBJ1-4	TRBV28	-	CASSPQLDREDEKLFF	TGTGCCAGCAGTCCTCAATTGGACAGGGAAGACGAAAAACTGTTTTTT
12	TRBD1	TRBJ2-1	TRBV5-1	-	CASSFGTGEQFF	TGCGCCAGCAGCTTCGGGACAGGGGAGCAGTTCTTC
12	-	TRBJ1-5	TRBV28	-	CASSSSGRPQHF	TGTGCCAGCAGTTCTTCAGGGAGACCCCAGCATTTT
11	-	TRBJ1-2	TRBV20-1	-	CSDTGDYGYTF	TGCAGCGACACGGGGGACTATGGCTACACCTTC
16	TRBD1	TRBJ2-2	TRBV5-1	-	CASSLEAGGVTGELFF	TGCGCCAGCAGCTTGGAGGCAGGGGGCGTGACCGGGGAGCTGTTTTTT
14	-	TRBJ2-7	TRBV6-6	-	CASSYSRGPYEQYF	TGTGCCAGCAGTTACTCGAGGGGCCCCTACGAGCAGTACTTC
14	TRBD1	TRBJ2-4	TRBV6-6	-	CASSVTGGGDIQYF	TGTGCCAGCAGTGTCACAGGGGGCGGGGACATTCAGTACTTC
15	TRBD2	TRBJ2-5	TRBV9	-	CASTSGTSGRETQYF	TGTGCCAGCACCTCCGGGACTAGCGGGAGGGAGACCCAGTACTTC
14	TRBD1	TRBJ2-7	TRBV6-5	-	CASSLGQDNYEQYF	TGTGCCAGCAGTCTGGGACAGGACAACTACGAGCAGTACTTC
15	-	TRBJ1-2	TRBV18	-	CASSPSGWAENGYTF	TGTGCCAGCTCACCCTCCGGGTGGGCGGAGAATGGCTACACCTTC
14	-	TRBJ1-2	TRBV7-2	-	CASSRNRFNYGYTF	TGTGCCAGCAGCCGTAACAGATTCAACTATGGCTACACCTTC
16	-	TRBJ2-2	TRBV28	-	CASSFYSYANTGELFF	TGTGCCAGCAGTTTCTACAGTTACGCGAACACCGGGGAGCTGTTTTTT
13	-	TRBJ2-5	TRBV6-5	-	CASSVDDRETQYF	TGTGCCAGCAGTGTAGACGATAGGGAGACCCAGTACTTC